This TCR beta chain is drawn from a study of T cell repertoires in cytomegalovirus infection. Study overall: Matching HLA type and CMV infection were both indicated by public TCR beta signatures.

V lost 4 bases, J lost 0 bases, and 6 bases stayed unmatched. Per the germline V gene, CDR1 is SGHRS and CDR2 is YFSETQ. The CDR3 contains 16 residues. TCRdb reanalysed the reads using MiXCR and keeps one entry per CDR3 protein. In the table there are around 740,000 distinct CDR3 sequences, about 40% of which are singletons. The chain recombines TRBV5-1 with TRBJ2-4, with TRBD2 matching 8 bases. The TCR originated in a human donor in good health (CMV status not recorded). Some clones in this sample may be carry-over from other donors' samples. The sequenced sample consisted of PBMCs. DNA for the CDR3: TGCGCCAGCAGCCGGGAGGGTGATTTAGCCAAAAACATTCAGTACTTC. This encodes CASSREGDLAKNIQYF.